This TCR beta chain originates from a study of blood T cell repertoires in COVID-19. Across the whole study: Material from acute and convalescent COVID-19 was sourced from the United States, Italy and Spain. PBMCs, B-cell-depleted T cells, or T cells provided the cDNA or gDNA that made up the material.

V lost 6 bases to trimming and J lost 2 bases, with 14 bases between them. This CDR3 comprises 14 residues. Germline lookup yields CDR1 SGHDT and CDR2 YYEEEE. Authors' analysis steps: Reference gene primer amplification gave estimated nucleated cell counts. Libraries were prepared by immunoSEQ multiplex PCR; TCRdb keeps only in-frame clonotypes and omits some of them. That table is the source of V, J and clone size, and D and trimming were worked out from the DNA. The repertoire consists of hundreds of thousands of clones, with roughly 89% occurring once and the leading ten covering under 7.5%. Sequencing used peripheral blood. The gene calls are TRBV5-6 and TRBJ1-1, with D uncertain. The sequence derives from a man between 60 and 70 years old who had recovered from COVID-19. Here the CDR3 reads CASTFEGINTEAFF. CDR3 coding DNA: TGTGCCAGCACCTTTGAGGGTATAAACACTGAAGCTTTCTTT.